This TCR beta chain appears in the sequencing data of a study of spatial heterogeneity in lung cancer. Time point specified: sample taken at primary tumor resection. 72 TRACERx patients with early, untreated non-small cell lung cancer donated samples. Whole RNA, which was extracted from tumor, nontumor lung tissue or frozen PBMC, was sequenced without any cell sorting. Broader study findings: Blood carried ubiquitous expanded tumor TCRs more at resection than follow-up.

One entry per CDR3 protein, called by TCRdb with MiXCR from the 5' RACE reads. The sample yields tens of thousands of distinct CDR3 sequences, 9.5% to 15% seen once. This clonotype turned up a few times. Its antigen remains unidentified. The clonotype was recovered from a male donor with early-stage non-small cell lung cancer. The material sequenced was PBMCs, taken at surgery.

CDR3 sequence reads: CASSSGLVGTTQYF. For the CDR3, the DNA is TGTGCCAGCAGTTCGGGACTAGTTGGAACTACGCAGTATTTT. V and J are TRBV6-2 or TRBV6-3 and TRBJ2-3, with 8 bases lining up with TRBD2. Germline lookup yields CDR1 MNHEY and CDR2 SVGEGT. CDR3 size: 14 residues. Losses at the gene ends were 4 bases for V and 8 bases for J; bases not matched to a gene: 8.